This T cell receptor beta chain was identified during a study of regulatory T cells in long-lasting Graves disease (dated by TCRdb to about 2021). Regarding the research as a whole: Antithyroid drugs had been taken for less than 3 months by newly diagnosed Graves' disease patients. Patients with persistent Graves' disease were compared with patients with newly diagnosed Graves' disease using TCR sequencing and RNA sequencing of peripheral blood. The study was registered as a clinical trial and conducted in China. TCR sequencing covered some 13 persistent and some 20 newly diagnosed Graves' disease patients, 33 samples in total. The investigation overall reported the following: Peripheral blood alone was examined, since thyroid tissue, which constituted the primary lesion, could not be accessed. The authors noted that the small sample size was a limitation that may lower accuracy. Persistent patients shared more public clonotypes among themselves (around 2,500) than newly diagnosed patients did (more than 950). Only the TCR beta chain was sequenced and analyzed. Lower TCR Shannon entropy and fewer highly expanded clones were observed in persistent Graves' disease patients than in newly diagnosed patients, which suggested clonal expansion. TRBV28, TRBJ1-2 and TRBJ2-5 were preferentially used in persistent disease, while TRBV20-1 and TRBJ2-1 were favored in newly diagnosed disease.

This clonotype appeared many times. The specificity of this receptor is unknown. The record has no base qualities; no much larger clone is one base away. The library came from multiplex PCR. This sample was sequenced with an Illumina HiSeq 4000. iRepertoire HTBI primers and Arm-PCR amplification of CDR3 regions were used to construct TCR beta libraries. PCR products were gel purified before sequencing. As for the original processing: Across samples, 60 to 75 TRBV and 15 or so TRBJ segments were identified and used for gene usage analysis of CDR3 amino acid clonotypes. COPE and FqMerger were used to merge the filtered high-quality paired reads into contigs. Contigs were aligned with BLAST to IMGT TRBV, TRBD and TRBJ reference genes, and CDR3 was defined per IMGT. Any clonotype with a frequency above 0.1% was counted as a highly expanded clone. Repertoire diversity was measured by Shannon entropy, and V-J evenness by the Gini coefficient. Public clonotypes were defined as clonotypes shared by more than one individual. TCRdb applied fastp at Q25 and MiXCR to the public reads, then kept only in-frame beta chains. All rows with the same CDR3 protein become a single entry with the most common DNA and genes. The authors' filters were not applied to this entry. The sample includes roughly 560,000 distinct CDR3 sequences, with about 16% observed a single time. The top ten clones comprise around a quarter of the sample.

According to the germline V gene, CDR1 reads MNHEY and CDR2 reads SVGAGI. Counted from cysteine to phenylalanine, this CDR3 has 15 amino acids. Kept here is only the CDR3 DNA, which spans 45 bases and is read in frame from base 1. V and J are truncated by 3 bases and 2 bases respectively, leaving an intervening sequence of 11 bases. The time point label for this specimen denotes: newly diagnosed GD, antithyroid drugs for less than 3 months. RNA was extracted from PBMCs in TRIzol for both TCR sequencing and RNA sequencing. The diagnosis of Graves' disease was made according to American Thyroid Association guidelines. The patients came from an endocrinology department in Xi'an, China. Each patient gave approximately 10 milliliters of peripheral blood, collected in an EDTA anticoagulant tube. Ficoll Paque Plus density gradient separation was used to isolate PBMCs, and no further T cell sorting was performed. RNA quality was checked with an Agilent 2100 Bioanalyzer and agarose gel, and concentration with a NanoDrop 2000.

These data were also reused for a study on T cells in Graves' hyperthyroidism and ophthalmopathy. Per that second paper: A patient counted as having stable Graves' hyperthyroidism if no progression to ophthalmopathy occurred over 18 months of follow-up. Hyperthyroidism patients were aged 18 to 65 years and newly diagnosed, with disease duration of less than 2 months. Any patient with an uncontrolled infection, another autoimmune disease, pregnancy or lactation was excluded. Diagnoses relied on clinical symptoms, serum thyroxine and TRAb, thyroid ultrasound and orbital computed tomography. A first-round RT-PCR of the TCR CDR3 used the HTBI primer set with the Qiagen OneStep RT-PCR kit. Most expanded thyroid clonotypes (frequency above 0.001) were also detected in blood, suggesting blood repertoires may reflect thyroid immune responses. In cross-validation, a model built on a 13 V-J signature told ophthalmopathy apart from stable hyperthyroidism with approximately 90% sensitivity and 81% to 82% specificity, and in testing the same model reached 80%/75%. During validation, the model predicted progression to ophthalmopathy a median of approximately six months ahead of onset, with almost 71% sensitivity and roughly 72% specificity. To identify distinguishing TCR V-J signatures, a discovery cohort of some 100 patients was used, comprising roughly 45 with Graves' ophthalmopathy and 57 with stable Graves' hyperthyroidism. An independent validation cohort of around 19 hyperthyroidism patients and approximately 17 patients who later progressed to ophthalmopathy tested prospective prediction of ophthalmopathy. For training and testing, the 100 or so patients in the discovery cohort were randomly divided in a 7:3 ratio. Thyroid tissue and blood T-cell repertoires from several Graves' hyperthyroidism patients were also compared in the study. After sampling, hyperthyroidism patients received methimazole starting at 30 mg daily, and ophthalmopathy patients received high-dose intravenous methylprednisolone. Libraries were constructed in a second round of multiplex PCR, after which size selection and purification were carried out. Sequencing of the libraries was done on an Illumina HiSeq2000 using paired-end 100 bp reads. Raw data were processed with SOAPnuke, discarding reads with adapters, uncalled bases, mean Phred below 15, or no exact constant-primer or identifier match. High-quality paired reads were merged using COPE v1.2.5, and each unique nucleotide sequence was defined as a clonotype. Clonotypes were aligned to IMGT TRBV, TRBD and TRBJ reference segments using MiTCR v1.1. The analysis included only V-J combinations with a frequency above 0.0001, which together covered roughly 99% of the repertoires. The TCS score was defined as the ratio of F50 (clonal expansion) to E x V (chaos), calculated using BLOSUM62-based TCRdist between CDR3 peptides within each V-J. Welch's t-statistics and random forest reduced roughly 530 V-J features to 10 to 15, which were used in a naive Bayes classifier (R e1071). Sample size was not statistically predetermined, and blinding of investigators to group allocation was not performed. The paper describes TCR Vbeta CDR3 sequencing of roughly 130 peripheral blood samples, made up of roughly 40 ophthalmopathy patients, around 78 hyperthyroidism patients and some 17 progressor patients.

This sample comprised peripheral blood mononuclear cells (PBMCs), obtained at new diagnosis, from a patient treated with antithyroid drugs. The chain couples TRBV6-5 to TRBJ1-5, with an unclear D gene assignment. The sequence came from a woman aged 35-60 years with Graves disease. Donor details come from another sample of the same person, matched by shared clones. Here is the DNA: TGTGCCAGCAGTTATACGGGTCATGGCAATCAGCCCCAGCATTTT. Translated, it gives CASSYTGHGNQPQHF.